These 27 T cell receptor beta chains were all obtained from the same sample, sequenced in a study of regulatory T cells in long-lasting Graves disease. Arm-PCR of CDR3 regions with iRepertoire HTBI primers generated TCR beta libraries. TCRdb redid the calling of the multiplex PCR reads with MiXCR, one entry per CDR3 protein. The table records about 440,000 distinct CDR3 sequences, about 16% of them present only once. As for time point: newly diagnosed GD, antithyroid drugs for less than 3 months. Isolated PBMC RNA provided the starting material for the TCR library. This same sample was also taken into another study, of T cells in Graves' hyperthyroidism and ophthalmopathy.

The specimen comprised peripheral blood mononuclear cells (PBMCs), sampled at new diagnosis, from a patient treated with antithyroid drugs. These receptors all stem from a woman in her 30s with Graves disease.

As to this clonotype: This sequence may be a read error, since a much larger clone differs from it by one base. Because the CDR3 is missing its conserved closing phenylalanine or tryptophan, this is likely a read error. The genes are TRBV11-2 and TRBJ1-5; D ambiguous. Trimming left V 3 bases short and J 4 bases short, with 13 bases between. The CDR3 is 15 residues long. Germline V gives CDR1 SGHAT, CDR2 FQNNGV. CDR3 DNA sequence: TGTGCCAGCAGCTTCGACCCTGGGCCGAATCAGCCCCAGCATCTT. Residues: CASSFDPGPNQPQHL.

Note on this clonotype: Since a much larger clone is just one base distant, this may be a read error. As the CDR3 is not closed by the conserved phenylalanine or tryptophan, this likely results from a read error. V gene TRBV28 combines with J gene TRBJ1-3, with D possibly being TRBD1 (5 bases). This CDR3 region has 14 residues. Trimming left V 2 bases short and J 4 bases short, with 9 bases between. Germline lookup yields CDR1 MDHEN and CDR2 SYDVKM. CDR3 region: CASSLGHPGNTIYL. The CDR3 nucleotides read TGTGCCAGCAGTTTAGGACATCCCGGAAACACCATATATCTT.

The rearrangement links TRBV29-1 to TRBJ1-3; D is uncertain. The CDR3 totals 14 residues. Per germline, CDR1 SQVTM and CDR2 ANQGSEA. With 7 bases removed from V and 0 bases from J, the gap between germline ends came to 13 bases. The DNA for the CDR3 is TGCAGCGCCCTCGAAGCTCTCTCTGGAAACACCATATATTTT. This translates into CSALEALSGNTIYF.

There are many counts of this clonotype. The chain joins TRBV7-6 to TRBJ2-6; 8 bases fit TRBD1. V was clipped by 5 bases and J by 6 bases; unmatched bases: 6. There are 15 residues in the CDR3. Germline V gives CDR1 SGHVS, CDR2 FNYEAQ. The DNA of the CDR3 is TGTGCCAGCAGCCCACCGGACAGGGAGGCCAACGTCCTGACTTTC. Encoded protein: CASSPPDREANVLTF.

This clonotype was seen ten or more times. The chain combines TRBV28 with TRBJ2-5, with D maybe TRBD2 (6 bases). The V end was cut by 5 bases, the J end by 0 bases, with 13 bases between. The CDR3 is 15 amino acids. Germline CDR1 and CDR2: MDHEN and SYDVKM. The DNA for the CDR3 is TGTGCCAGCAGTCCCCTGCGGGACTACCAAGAGACCCAGTACTTC. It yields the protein CASSPLRDYQETQYF.

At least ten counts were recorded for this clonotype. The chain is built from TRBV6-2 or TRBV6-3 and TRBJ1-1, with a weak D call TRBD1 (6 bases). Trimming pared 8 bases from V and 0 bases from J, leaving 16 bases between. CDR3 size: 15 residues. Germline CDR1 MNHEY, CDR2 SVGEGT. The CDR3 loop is CASVLDRLMNTEAFF. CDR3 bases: TGTGCCAGCGTATTGGACAGACTAATGAACACTGAAGCTTTCTTT.

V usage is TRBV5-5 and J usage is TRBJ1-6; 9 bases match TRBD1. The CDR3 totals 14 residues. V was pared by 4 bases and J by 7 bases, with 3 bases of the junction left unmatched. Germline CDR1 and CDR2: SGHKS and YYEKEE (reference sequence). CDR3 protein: CASSADRGNSPLHF. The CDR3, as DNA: TGTGCCAGCAGCGCGGACAGGGGAAATTCACCCCTCCACTTT. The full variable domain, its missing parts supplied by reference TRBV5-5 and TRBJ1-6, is DAGVTQSPTHLIKTRGQQVTLRCSPISGHKSVSWYQQVLGQGPQFIFQYYEKEERGRGNFPDRFSARQFPNYSSELNVNALLLGDSALYLCASSADRGNSPLHFGNGTRLTVT.

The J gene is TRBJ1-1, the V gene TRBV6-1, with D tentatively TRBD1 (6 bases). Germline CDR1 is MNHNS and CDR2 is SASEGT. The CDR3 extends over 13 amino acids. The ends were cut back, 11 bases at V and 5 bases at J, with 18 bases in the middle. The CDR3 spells CAARGGAGTEAFF. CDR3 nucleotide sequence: TGTGCCGCCCGAGGGGGGGCGGGAACTGAAGCTTTCTTT.

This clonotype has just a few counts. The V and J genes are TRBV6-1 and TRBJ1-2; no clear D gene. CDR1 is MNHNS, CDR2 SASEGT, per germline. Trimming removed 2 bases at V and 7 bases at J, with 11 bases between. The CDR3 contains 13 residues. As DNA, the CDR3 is TGTGCCAGCAGTGAACGTCGGGGTGGTGGCTACACCTTC. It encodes CASSERRGGGYTF.

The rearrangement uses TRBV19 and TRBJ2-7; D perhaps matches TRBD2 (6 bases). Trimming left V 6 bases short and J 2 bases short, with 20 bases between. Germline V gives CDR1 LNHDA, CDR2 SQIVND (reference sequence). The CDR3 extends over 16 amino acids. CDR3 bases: TGTGCCAGTAGCGCCGGTGGGATCGGGAGTGCCTACGAGCAGTACTTC. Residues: CASSAGGIGSAYEQYF.

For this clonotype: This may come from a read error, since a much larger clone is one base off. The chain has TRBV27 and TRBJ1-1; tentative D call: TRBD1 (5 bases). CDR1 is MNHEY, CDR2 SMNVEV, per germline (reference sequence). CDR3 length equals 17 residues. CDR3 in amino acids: CASSYGNSGTVNAEAFF. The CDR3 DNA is TGTGCCAGCAGTTATGGGAATTCTGGGACGGTGAACGCTGAAGCTTTCTTT.

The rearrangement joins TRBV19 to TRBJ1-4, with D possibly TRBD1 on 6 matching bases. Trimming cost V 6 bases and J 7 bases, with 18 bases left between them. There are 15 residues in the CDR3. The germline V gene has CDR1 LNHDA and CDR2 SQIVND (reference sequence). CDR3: CASSLREGGGEKLFF. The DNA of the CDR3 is TGTGCCAGTAGCCTCCGCGAGGGGGGAGGTGAAAAACTGTTTTTT.

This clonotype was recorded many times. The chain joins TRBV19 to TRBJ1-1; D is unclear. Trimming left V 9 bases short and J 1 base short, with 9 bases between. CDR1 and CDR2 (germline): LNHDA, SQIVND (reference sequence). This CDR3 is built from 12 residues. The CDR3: CASKKGNTEAFF. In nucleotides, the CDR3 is TGTGCCAGCAAGAAGGGGAACACTGAAGCTTTCTTT.

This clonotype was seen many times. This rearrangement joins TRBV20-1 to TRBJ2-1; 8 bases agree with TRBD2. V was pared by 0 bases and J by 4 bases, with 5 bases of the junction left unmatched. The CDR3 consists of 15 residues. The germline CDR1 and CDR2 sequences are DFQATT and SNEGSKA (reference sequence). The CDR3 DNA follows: TGCAGTGCTAGAGAATTGGAGCGGGAGTACAATGAGCAGTTCTTC. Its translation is CSARELEREYNEQFF.

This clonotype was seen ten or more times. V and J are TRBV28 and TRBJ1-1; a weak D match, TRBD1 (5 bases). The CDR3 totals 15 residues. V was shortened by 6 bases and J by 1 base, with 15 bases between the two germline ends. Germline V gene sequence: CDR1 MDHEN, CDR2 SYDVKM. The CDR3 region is CASRGRTGENTEAFF. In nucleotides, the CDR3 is TGTGCCAGCAGGGGAAGGACGGGGGAGAACACTGAAGCTTTCTTT. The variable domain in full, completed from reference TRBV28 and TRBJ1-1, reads DVKVTQSSRYLVKRTGEKVFLECVQDMDHENMFWYRQDPGLGLRLIYFSYDVKMKEKGDIPEGYSVSREKKERFSLILESASTNQTSMYLCASRGRTGENTEAFFGQGTRLTVV.

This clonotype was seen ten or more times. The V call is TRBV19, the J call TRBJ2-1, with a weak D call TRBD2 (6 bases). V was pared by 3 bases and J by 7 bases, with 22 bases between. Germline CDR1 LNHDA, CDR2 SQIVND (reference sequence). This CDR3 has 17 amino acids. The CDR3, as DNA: TGTGCCAGTAGTATGGGGAGCGGGCTCTTCCTATCTAATGAGCAGTTCTTC. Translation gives CASSMGSGLFLSNEQFF.

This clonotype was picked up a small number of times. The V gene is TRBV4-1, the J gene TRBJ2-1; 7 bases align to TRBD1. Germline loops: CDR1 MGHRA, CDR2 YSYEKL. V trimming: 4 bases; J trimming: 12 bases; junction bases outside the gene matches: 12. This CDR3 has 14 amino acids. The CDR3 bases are TGCGCCAGCAGCCGAGGGGGCCCGACAGGGCGGCAGTTCTTC. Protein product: CASSRGGPTGRQFF.

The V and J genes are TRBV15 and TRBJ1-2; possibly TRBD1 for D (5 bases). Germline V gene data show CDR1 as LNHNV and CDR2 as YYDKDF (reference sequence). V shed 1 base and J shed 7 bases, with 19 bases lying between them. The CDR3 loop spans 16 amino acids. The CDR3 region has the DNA TGTGCCACCAGCAGAGGATTCCCCCCCCAGGGAAGTGGCTACACCTTC. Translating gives CATSRGFPPQGSGYTF.

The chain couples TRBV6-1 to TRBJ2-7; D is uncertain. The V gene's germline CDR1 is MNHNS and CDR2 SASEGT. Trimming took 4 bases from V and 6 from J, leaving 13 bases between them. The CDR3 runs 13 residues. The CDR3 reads CASSGGFDTEQYF. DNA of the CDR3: TGTGCCAGCAGTGGGGGATTCGACACCGAGCAGTACTTC.

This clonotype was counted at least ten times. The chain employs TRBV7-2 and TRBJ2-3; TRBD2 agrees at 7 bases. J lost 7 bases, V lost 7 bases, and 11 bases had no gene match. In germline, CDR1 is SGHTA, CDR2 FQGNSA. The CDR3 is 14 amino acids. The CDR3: CASTKGREENTQYF. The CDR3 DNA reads TGTGCCAGCACCAAGGGGAGGGAGGAAAATACGCAGTATTTT.

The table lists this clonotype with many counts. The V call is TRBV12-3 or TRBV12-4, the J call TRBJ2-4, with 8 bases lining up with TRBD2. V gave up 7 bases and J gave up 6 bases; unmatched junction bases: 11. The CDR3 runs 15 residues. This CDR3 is CASKRAGADANIQYF. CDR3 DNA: TGTGCCAGCAAGCGAGCGGGAGCGGACGCAAACATTCAGTACTTC.

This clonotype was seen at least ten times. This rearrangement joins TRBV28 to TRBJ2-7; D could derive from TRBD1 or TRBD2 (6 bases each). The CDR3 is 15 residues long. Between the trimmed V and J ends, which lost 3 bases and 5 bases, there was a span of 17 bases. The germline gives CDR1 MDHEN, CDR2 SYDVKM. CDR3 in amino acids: CASSFFSPRGDEQYF. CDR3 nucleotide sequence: TGTGCCAGCAGTTTTTTCTCCCCAAGGGGGGACGAGCAGTACTTC.

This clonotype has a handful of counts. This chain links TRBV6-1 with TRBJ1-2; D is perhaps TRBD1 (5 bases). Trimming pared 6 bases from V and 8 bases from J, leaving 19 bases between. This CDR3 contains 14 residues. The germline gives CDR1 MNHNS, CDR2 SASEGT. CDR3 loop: CASSSVAVRVGYTF. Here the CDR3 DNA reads TGTGCCAGCAGCTCCGTCGCGGTCAGGGTCGGCTACACCTTC.

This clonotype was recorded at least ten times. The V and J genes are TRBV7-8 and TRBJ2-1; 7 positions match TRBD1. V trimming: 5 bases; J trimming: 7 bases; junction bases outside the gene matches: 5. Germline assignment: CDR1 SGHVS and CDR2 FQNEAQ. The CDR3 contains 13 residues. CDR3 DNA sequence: TGTGCCAGCAGCCTCGGGACAGCAAATGAGCAGTTCTTC. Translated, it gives CASSLGTANEQFF. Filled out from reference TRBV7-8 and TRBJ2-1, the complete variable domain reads GAGVSQSPRYKVAKRGQDVALRCDPISGHVSLFWYQQALGQGPEFLTYFQNEAQLDKSGLPSDRFFAERPEGSVSTLKIQRTQQEDSAVYLCASSLGTANEQFFGPGTRLTVL.

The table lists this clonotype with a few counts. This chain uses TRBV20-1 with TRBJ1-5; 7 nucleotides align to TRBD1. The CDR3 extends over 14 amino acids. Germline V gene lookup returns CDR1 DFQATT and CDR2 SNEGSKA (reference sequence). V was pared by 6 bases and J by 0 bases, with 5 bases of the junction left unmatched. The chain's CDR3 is CSARDRLSNQPQHF. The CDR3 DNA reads TGCAGTGCAAGGGACAGACTTAGCAATCAGCCCCAGCATTTT.

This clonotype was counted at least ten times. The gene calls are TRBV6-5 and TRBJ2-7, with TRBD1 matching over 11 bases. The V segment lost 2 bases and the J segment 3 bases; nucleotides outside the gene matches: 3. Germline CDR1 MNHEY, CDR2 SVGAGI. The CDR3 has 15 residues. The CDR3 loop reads CASSYGTGGFYEQYF. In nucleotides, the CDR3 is TGTGCCAGCAGTTACGGGACAGGGGGTTTCTACGAGCAGTACTTC.

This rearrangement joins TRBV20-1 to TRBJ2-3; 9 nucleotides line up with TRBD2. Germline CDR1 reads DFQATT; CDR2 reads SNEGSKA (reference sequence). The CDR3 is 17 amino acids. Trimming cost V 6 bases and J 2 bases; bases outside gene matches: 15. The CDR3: CSATIWGSGRLTDTQYF. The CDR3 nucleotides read TGCAGTGCAACCATCTGGGGCAGCGGGAGGCTCACAGATACGCAGTATTTT.